Following are 17 T cell receptor beta chains from one sample sequenced in a study of OX40 agonist ivuxolimab in advanced cancers. TCRdb's table, derived via immunoSEQ multiplex PCR, lists solely in-frame clones and lacks some. The table shows more than 60,000 clones, with around 85% occurring only once. Sequencing was performed on CD4+ or CD8+ T cells sorted from blood, taken in a trial of the OX40 agonist ivuxolimab. The source of these receptors is an adult with an advanced solid tumor such as melanoma, head and neck, liver or kidney cancer.

This clone was seen only once. V and J are TRBV28 and TRBJ1-1, with no clear D. With 0 bases removed from V and 0 bases from J, the gap between germline ends came to 8 bases. This CDR3 region has 15 residues. The V gene's germline CDR1 is MDHEN and CDR2 SYDVKM. The CDR3 nucleotides are TGTGCCAGCAGTTTATGGAACGGCATGAACACTGAAGCTTTCTTT. Its protein product is CASSLWNGMNTEAFF.

The V gene is TRBV7-3, the J gene TRBJ2-1; D remains unclear. Germline CDR1 is SGHTA and CDR2 is FQGTGA. The CDR3 sequence is 15 residues long. The V end lost 0 bases, the J end lost 5 bases, and 11 bases lay between the germline ends. CDR3 loop: CASSLTKSTNNEQFF. In DNA form, the CDR3 reads TGTGCCAGCAGCTTAACTAAGTCTACTAACAATGAGCAGTTCTTC.

V is TRBV28 and J is TRBJ2-3; D not resolved. Trimming took 8 bases from V and 3 from J, leaving 6 bases between them. In germline, CDR1 is MDHEN, CDR2 SYDVKM. The CDR3 contains 11 residues. The CDR3 DNA follows: TGTGCCAGCGTGAATACAGATACGCAGTATTTT. This translates into CASVNTDTQYF.

The J gene is TRBJ2-3, the V gene TRBV11-2; maybe TRBD1 (5 bases). This CDR3 comprises 14 residues. CDR1 SGHAT and CDR2 FQNNGV come from the germline V gene. V was shortened by 5 bases and J by 2 bases, with 11 bases between the two germline ends. CDR3 DNA: TGTGCCAGCAGCCTGTCAGGGTTCACAGATACGCAGTATTTT. Amino acids: CASSLSGFTDTQYF.

The chain recombines TRBV5-1 with TRBJ2-5; D uncertain. The V end was cut by 0 bases, the J end by 3 bases, with 12 bases between. This CDR3 spans 15 amino acids. Looked up from germline, CDR1 is SGHRS and CDR2 is YFSETQ. CDR3 DNA sequence: TGCGCCAGCAGCTTGGAAGGGTTTGCGGAAGAGACCCAGTACTTC. Its translation is CASSLEGFAEETQYF.

The chain employs TRBV2 and TRBJ2-5; D perhaps matches TRBD1 (5 bases). Germline CDR1 SNHLY, CDR2 FYNNEI. V shed 9 bases and J shed 0 bases, with 14 bases lying between them. This CDR3 has 14 residues. The CDR3 bases are TGTGCCAGTAGGGGTAGACAGTACCAAGAGACCCAGTACTTC. Amino acid sequence: CASRGRQYQETQYF.

The chain employs TRBV11-2 and TRBJ2-2; D unresolved. This CDR3 is 13 amino acids long. Trimming removed 6 bases from V and 6 bases from J, with 11 bases in between. Germline values: CDR1 SGHAT, CDR2 FQNNGV. Here the CDR3 DNA reads TGTGCCAGCAGTTCAATTGCGGCCGGGGAGCTGTTTTTT. This gives the protein CASSSIAAGELFF.

This clone came up once. CDR3 bases: TGTGCCAGCAGCCCCTTTTTGGCAGGGGAAAAACTGTTTTTT. It specifies CASSPFLAGEKLFF. V is TRBV6-5 and J is TRBJ1-4, with D perhaps matching TRBD1 (5 bases). The CDR3 spans 14 residues. The V end lost 6 bases, the J end lost 8 bases, and 16 bases lay between the germline ends. Germline V lookup: CDR1 MNHEY, CDR2 SVGAGI.

This chain links TRBV2 with TRBJ1-5; D might be TRBD1 (6 bases). This CDR3 has 13 residues. Germline V gene sequence: CDR1 SNHLY, CDR2 FYNNEI. V lost 7 bases and J lost 6, with 13 bases in between. CDR3 region: CASKAGEGQPQHF. CDR3 in DNA: TGTGCCAGCAAGGCAGGGGAGGGTCAGCCCCAGCATTTT. Full variable domain (remainder filled in from reference TRBV2 and TRBJ1-5): EPEVTQTPSHQVTQMGQEVILRCVPISNHLYFYWYRQILGQKVEFLVSFYNNEISEKSEIFDDQFSVERPDGSNFTLKIRSTKLEDSAMYFCASKAGEGQPQHFGDGTRLSIL.

This clone occurred a few times. Germline and junction disagree at one end, which may indicate a read error. V is TRBV7-7 and J is TRBJ2-7; a possible D gene is TRBD1 (5 bases). Germline V gives CDR1 SSHAT, CDR2 FNYEAQ (reference sequence). The CDR3 covers 12 residues. The CDR3 loop reads CASSLQVYEQYF. The CDR3 nucleotides are TGTGCTAGCAGCTTACAGGTTTACGAGCAGTACTTC.

The rearrangement joins TRBV9 to TRBJ1-1; D remains unclear. The length of the CDR3 is 15 residues. The germline V gene has CDR1 SGDLS and CDR2 YYNGEE. With 4 bases removed from V and 1 base from J, the gap between germline ends came to 14 bases. This chain's CDR3 is CASSPAVDGNTEAFF. CDR3 sequence (DNA): TGTGCCAGCAGCCCCGCGGTGGATGGGAACACTGAAGCTTTCTTT.

This clone was counted once. The V call is TRBV10-2, the J call TRBJ1-4, with D unclear. CDR1 and CDR2 (germline): WSHSY, SAAADI. The V end was cut by 7 bases, the J end by 4 bases, with 16 bases between. This CDR3 has 15 amino acids. This chain's CDR3 is CASTAQSTGNEKLFF. In DNA, the CDR3 is TGCGCCAGCACGGCCCAGTCCACGGGTAATGAAAAACTGTTTTTT.

This chain connects TRBV11-2 to TRBJ2-2, with D possibly being TRBD2 (6 bases). CDR1 and CDR2 (germline): SGHAT, FQNNGV. The CDR3 spans 15 residues. V lost 3 bases and J 1 base, leaving 9 bases between the germline ends. The CDR3 nucleotides are TGTGCCAGCAGCTTGGGTAGCGGGAACACCGGGGAGCTGTTTTTT. Translation: CASSLGSGNTGELFF.

The chain joins TRBV2 to TRBJ2-4; 9 nucleotides match TRBD1. CDR1 is SNHLY and CDR2 is FYNNEI in the germline V gene. V lost 7 bases to trimming and J lost 13 bases; unmatched junction nucleotides: 5. This CDR3 has 11 residues. In DNA, the CDR3 is TGTGCCAGCACCTGGGACAGGGACCAGTACTTC. Residues: CASTWDRDQYF.

The chain recombines TRBV19 with TRBJ2-2; TRBD2 matches 9 bases. The length of the CDR3 is 17 residues. Germline V lookup: CDR1 LNHDA, CDR2 SQIVND (reference sequence). V was pared by 3 bases and J by 3 bases, with 8 bases of the junction left unmatched. The CDR3 DNA reads TGTGCCAGTAGTATTAATAGCGGGAGTGGTGACACCGGGGAGCTGTTTTTT. Amino acids: CASSINSGSGDTGELFF.

The table lists this clone with a count of one. The chain carries TRBV23-1 and TRBJ2-1, with 12 bases that match TRBD2. TRBV23-1 is an ORF, and what it does is uncertain. V gave up 2 bases and J gave up 0 bases; unmatched junction bases: 2. The CDR3 is 17 amino acids. The CDR3 sequence is CASSQLAGGSSYNEQFF. CDR3 sequence (DNA): TGCGCCAGCAGTCAACTAGCGGGGGGGAGCTCCTACAATGAGCAGTTCTTC.

Details on this clone: The sample holds other DNA sequences that translate to the same CDR3. The rearrangement links TRBV9 to TRBJ2-3, with D unresolved. V was clipped by 0 bases and J by 1 base, with 6 bases between them. Germline-derived CDR1 and CDR2 are SGDLS and YYNGEE. This CDR3 comprises 14 residues. The CDR3 coding sequence is TGTGCCAGCAGCGTAGAGGGCGGCACAGATACGCAGTATTTT. Translation: CASSVEGGTDTQYF.